Sequencing of this T cell receptor (beta chain) was carried out in a study of T cell responses to AZD1222 COVID-19 vaccine. Overall study findings and caveats: Donors were mostly white British, more females; clonal diversity possibly underestimated. Among those given AZD1222, only 6 or 7 were seropositive at baseline. The study sampled repertoires only after the peak T cell response.

The CDR3 length is 15 residues. CDR1 and CDR2 (germline): MNHEY, SMNVEV (reference sequence). Trimming removed 2 bases from V and 2 bases from J; junction bases left unmatched: 3. Profiling relied on immunoSEQ multiplex PCR, and the TCRdb table lists in-frame clones only, not all of them. The sample yields roughly 45,000 clones, 60% to 85% seen once. On this clone itself: Antigen unknown.

The TCR sequence derives from an adult in good health. Here the sequenced sample was peripheral blood, taken on day 0 of AZD1222 vaccination. The chain employs TRBV27 and TRBJ1-1, with 9 bases aligning to TRBD1. The CDR3 coding sequence is TGTGCCAGCAGTTTAGCGGGACAGGGAAACACTGAAGCTTTCTTT. It specifies CASSLAGQGNTEAFF.